A single sample is the source of the 2 T cell receptor beta chains below, sequenced in a study of Ad26.COV2.S vaccination and SARS-CoV-2 variants. The method was immunoSEQ multiplex PCR; TCRdb's version includes in-frame clones alone and lacks a portion of them. The data contain about 460,000 clones, approximately 90% of them singletons. Treatment noted: 15 to 20 received Ad26.COV2.S at low or high dose, single or two shots; several received placebo; per-sample allocation not given. Day 63 after the first injection of vaccine or placebo was the sampling time. The sequences come from peripheral blood, collected in a trial of Ad26.COV2.S vaccine versus placebo. Every receptor here comes from a person aged 18-60 years who received the Ad26.COV2.S COVID-19 vaccine or a placebo.

V is TRBV7-2 and J is TRBJ1-5; the D is unclear. Between the trimmed V and J ends, which lost 4 bases and 5 bases, there was a span of 12 bases. CDR3 length: 14 amino acids. Germline V CDR1 and CDR2: SGHTA, FQGNSA. The CDR3 DNA is TGTGCCAGCAGCTCCTCTACGGTTGATCAGCCCCAGCATTTT. Its protein is CASSSSTVDQPQHF.

The genes are TRBV5-1 and TRBJ1-1, with D uncertain. The V end lost 3 bases, the J end lost 1 base, and 13 bases lay between the germline ends. Germline CDR1 is SGHRS and CDR2 is YFSETQ. CDR3 length: 15 residues. CDR3 in amino acids: CASSSSAVGNTEAFF. The CDR3 bases are TGCGCCAGCAGCTCTTCGGCCGTCGGGAACACTGAAGCTTTCTTT. Full variable domain (outside the CDR3, taken from reference TRBV5-1 and TRBJ1-1): KAGVTQTPRYLIKTRGQQVTLSCSPISGHRSVSWYQQTPGQGLQFLFEYFSETQRNKGNFPGRFSGRQFSNSRSEMNVSTLELGDSALYLCASSSSAVGNTEAFFGQGTRLTVV.